The 14 T cell receptor beta chains listed next were all sequenced from one sample in a study of T cell repertoires in cytomegalovirus infection. TCRdb processed the reads anew with MiXCR; each CDR3 protein has one entry. The data show around 230,000 distinct CDR3 sequences, about 7% seen once. The material sequenced was PBMCs. The receptors derive from a human donor in good health (CMV status not recorded). Some clones in this sample may be carry-over from other donors' samples.

V usage is TRBV2 and J usage is TRBJ2-2, with TRBD1 matching over 8 bases. The CDR3 runs to 16 residues. After removal of 0 bases from V and 5 bases from J, the junction contained 5 bases not matched to a gene. The germline CDR1 and CDR2 sequences are SNHLY and FYNNEI. The CDR3 protein is CASSEAPWTGTGELFF. CDR3 nucleotides: TGTGCCAGCAGTGAAGCCCCCTGGACAGGGACCGGGGAGCTGTTTTTT.

In its sample, this clonotype was seen many times. The chain combines TRBV7-2 with TRBJ2-7; maybe TRBD2 (6 bases). The V and J ends lost 6 bases and 3 bases respectively, with 21 bases between them. The CDR3 consists of 16 residues. Germline CDR1 is SGHTA and CDR2 is FQGNSA. This CDR3 reads CASRPQPSVNSYEQYF. DNA of the CDR3: TGTGCCAGCAGACCCCAACCTAGCGTTAATAGCTACGAGCAGTACTTC.

This clonotype was recorded many times. This chain joins TRBV2 and TRBJ2-3; perhaps TRBD1 as D (6 bases). Germline V gene lookup returns CDR1 SNHLY and CDR2 FYNNEI. The CDR3 loop spans 15 amino acids. Trimming removed 7 bases at V and 0 bases at J, with 14 bases between. As DNA, the CDR3 is TGTGCCAGCACCAAGACAGGCATTAGCACAGATACGCAGTATTTT. Protein product: CASTKTGISTDTQYF.

This clonotype has a count of ten or more. This sequence joins TRBV7-8 and TRBJ1-2, with D unresolved. The CDR3 consists of 12 residues. Germline V gives CDR1 SGHVS, CDR2 FQNEAQ. The CDR3 region is CVIRPTHGGYTF. DNA of the CDR3: TGTGTCATAAGGCCAACCCACGGAGGCTACACCTTC.

At least ten counts were recorded for this clonotype. The chain combines TRBV7-2 with TRBJ1-1; TRBD1 matches 7 bases. This CDR3 is built from 14 residues. Germline values: CDR1 SGHTA, CDR2 FQGNSA. Trimming cost V 4 bases and J 0 bases; bases outside gene matches: 2. As DNA, the CDR3 is TGTGCCAGCAGCTCGGACAGGATGAACACTGAAGCTTTCTTT. Residues: CASSSDRMNTEAFF.

The V call is TRBV29-1, the J call TRBJ1-5, with TRBD1 matching 8 bases. Trimming removed 6 bases from V and 7 bases from J; junction bases left unmatched: 5. CDR1 is SQVTM and CDR2 is ANQGSEA in the germline V gene. The CDR3 spans 12 residues. The CDR3 bases are TGCAGCGTCCAACAGGGGGGGCAGCCCCAGCATTTT. Translation: CSVQQGGQPQHF.

In its sample, this clonotype was seen many times. The chain carries TRBV28 and TRBJ1-2; no definite D call. The V and J ends lost 7 bases and 7 bases respectively, with 19 bases between them. CDR3 size: 14 residues. Per germline, CDR1 MDHEN and CDR2 SYDVKM. CDR3 sequence (DNA): TGTGCCAGCATCCCCGGGTCAGTCTCTAGTGGCTACACCTTC. Protein product: CASIPGSVSSGYTF.

This clonotype was seen more than once but under ten times. The V gene is TRBV13, the J gene TRBJ2-7; D is unclear. V was trimmed by 0 bases and J by 4 bases, leaving 7 bases between them. This CDR3 spans 13 amino acids. Germline CDR1 and CDR2: PRHDT and FYEKMQ (reference sequence). The DNA for the CDR3 is TGTGCCAGCAGCTTAGGCCTGCTGTACGAGCAGTACTTC. Residues: CASSLGLLYEQYF.

This clonotype was seen ten or more times. The chain couples TRBV12-3 or TRBV12-4 to TRBJ1-1; D call uncertain. The CDR3 has 14 residues. Trimming removed 2 bases from V and 1 base from J, with 8 bases in between. CDR3 DNA: TGTGCCAGCAGTTTAATTGGGTCGAACACTGAAGCTTTCTTT. Its protein product is CASSLIGSNTEAFF.

This clonotype was seen ten or more times. The chain couples TRBV30 to TRBJ2-1; D is possibly TRBD1 or TRBD2 (5 bases each). The germline V and J ends were trimmed by 3 bases and 0 bases, with 15 bases remaining between them. Germline-derived CDR1 and CDR2 are GTSNPN and SVGIG (reference sequence). There are 16 residues in the CDR3. As DNA, the CDR3 is TGTGCCTGGAGAGAGGGGCGGCCTTTCTCCTACAATGAGCAGTTCTTC. It yields the protein CAWREGRPFSYNEQFF.

This clonotype was observed many times. The J gene is TRBJ2-5, the V gene TRBV12-3 or TRBV12-4; TRBD1 matches 7 bases. Trimming took 6 bases from V and 0 from J; bases not matched to a gene: 4. The CDR3 runs to 14 residues. The CDR3 DNA reads as TGTGCCAGCAGGGTGACAGGGTACCAAGAGACCCAGTACTTC. It specifies CASRVTGYQETQYF.

This clonotype was observed many times. The chain has TRBV10-3 and TRBJ2-1; D may be TRBD2 (5 bases). Germline values: CDR1 ENHRY, CDR2 SYGVKD. V was cut by 4 bases and J by 7 bases, with 23 bases left in between. The CDR3 spans 17 residues. The CDR3 here is CAISAPELGGLENEQFF. The CDR3 DNA sequence: TGTGCCATCAGTGCCCCCGAACTAGGCGGACTTGAGAATGAGCAGTTCTTC.

This clonotype was seen many times. This chain uses TRBV30 with TRBJ2-1; either TRBD1 or TRBD2 may supply D (5 bases each). The V end was cut by 0 bases, the J end by 13 bases, with 13 bases between. CDR1 and CDR2 (germline): GTSNPN, SVGIG (reference sequence). The CDR3 runs to 12 residues. CDR3: CAWSVGPDGQFF. In nucleotides, the CDR3 is TGTGCCTGGAGTGTGGGACCCGACGGTCAGTTCTTC.

This clonotype was picked up many times. One end of the junction fails to match germline, which may point to a read error. This chain uses TRBV5-5 with TRBJ1-5; D ambiguous. CDR1 and CDR2 (germline): SGHKS, YYEKEE (reference sequence). The CDR3 is 15 residues long. CDR3 loop: CASSSLADQYQPQHF. Written as DNA, the CDR3 is TGTGCCAGCAGCTCCCTGGCGGACCAATATCAACCCCAGCATTTT.